The T cell receptor beta chain under discussion was sequenced for a study of cytomegalovirus exposure and HLA in healthy donors. PCR employed 60 Vbeta and 13 Jbeta primers. This table comes from immunoSEQ multiplex PCR, and its TCRdb copy is limited to in-frame clones, with some not included. Recorded for this sample: 100,000 to 150,000 clones. To note about this clone: Its antigen is not known.

Donors in the study were healthy people who gave bone marrow. Study outcomes and limitations: A few chains tied to CMV proved CMV antigen-specific in vitro. Investigators reported 150 to 200 TCR beta chains as tied to cytomegalovirus.

The J segment lost 2 bases and the V segment lost 9 bases, leaving 21 bases of the junction unmatched. The CDR3 is 18 residues long. In germline, CDR1 is SGHRS, CDR2 YFSETQ. The chain carries TRBV5-1 and TRBJ2-3; 7 bases map to TRBD2. The sample was PBMCs. The source is a man in his forties in good health and CMV-seronegative. The CDR3 protein is CAIYPGRERPDFTDTQYF. The CDR3 DNA reads TGCGCCATTTATCCCGGGCGGGAGCGCCCAGATTTCACAGATACGCAGTATTTT.